This TCR beta chain was identified during a study of vaccination effects on CD4 cells after COVID-19. Findings of the study overall: Marked clonal contraction was seen in infection- and vaccine-induced clones late after vaccination.

Generated by immunoSEQ multiplex PCR, the TCRdb table keeps only in-frame clones and is missing some. The data show 30,000 to 40,000 clones, 72% seen once. Comment on this clone: Its antigen remains unidentified.

Before sequencing, viral peptide pools were used by the ViraFEST assay to expand antigen-specific CD4+ T cells. Cultured cells yielded isolated CD4+ T cells after approximately nine days. Participants completed two doses of the BNT162b2 or mRNA-1273 vaccine. According to the study, vaccine recipients showed no prior SARS-CoV-2 infection and negative nucleocapsid antibodies. The researchers cultured around 2 million PBMC per well with 9.5 to 10 IU/ml IL-2 and around 9.5 ug/ml peptides. On day 3 and again on day 7, half the medium was replaced with IL-2 medium. The sample was CD4+ T cells from PBMCs cultured with HCoV-229E spike peptides, taken after COVID-19 vaccination. The receptor was derived from a human donor who received a COVID-19 vaccine.

CDR3 DNA: TGTGCCAGCAGCTATCAAAGGAACACTGAAGCTTTCTTT. It codes for CASSYQRNTEAFF. The genes are TRBV11-2 and TRBJ1-1, with no clear D. The germline gives CDR1 SGHAT, CDR2 FQNNGV. There are 13 residues in the CDR3. The V end lost 4 bases, the J end lost 1 base, and 7 bases lay between the germline ends.